What follows describes a single T cell receptor beta chain. Its antigen is not known. The data stem from a study of T cell clonality in common variable immunodeficiency. Findings of the study overall: Authors noted CVID clonality's cause needs subpopulation repertoire sequencing. CVID subjects showed higher TCRbeta clonality than healthy controls.

Here immunoSEQ multiplex PCR was the method, and the copy in TCRdb shows in-frame clones only, minus some. The table lists about 34,000 clones, with no singletons. The TCR comes from a person between 18 and 75 years old in good health. Sequencing was carried out using peripheral blood mononuclear cells.

The CDR3 loop reads CASSPGESHNEQFF. The CDR3 DNA, read in part, is TGTGCCAGCAGCCCGGGGGAGAGCCACAATGAG. The chain is built from TRBV11-3 and TRBJ2-1, with D possibly matching TRBD2 (6 bases). The read halts 3 residues ahead of the CDR3 end, with the missing end drawn from the germline J gene. V lost 5 bases to trimming and J lost 5 bases, with 13 bases between them. The CDR3 has 14 residues. Germline loops: CDR1 SGHNT, CDR2 YENEEA.